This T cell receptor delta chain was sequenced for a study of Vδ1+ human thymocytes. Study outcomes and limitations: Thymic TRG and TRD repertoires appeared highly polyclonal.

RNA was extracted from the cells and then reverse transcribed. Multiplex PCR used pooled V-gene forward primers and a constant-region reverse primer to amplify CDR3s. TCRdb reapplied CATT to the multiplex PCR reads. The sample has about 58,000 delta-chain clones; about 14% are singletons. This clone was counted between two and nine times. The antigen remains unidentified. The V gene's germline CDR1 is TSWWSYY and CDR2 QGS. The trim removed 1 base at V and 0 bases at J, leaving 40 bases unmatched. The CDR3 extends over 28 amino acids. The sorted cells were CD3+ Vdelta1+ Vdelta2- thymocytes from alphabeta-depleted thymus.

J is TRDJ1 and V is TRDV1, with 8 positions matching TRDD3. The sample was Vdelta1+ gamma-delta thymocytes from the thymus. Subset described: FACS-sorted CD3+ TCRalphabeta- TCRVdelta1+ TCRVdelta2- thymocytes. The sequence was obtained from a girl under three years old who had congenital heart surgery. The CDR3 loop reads CALGEPTATFGGWHDTLARWWDTDKLIF. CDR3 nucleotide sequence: TGTGCTCTTGGGGAACCCACAGCTACGTTTGGGGGATGGCACGACACCCTAGCACGTTGGTGGGACACCGATAAACTCATCTTT.